These T cell receptor beta chains were read from a single sample in a study of T cell responses to AZD1222 COVID-19 vaccine. The data were produced by immunoSEQ multiplex PCR, yet TCRdb's version contains in-frame clones alone and is incomplete. The data contain around 100,000 clones, about 87% of them singletons. The material was peripheral blood, obtained on day 0 of MenACWY control vaccination. Receptor source: an adult in good health. The CDR3 runs from the conserved cysteine through the conserved F or W. The D gene is left open where the match is weak. Clone size, where shown, is once, few, many, or a class for clones that have expanded.

j_call	clone_size	v_call	d_call	cdr3_nt	cdr3_aa
TRBJ2-3	.	TRBV7-2	.	TGTGCCAGCAGCGTAAGCACAGATACGCAGTATTTT	CASSVSTDTQYF
TRBJ2-2	.	TRBV27	.	TGTGCCAGTTTCCGTGGCCCCGGGGAGCTGTTTTTT	CASFRGPGELFF
TRBJ1-6	.	TRBV5-1	.	TGCGCCAGCAGCTTGGGGGCGGACACCCCCCTAAGAAGATATAATTCACCCCTCCACTTT	CASSLGADTPLRRYNSPLHF
TRBJ1-5	.	TRBV15	TRBD1	TGTGCCACCAGCATAGACAGGGGTGTGGATCCCCAGCATTTT	CATSIDRGVDPQHF
TRBJ2-7	.	TRBV20-1	.	TGCAGTGCTAGTCCGGACGGGGACTACGAGCAGTACTTC	CSASPDGDYEQYF
TRBJ1-1	.	TRBV7-2	.	TGTGCCAGCAGCACCTGGACAGCTAACACTAAAGCTTTCTTT	CASSTWTANTKAFF
TRBJ2-7	.	TRBV18	TRBD1	TGTGCCAGCTCACCCGGGACAGGGCGCGAGCAGTACTTC	CASSPGTGREQYF
TRBJ1-5	few	TRBV2	TRBD1	TGTGCCAGCAGTCCCTCGACAGGGAGCAATCAGCCCCAGCATTTT	CASSPSTGSNQPQHF
TRBJ1-2	once	TRBV27	.	TGTGCCAGCAGTTTAGGGGGGGCAGGTTCTGGCTACACCTTC	CASSLGGAGSGYTF
TRBJ2-7	.	TRBV28	.	TGTGCCAGCAGTTTATCCGGGGAACTCTACGAGCAGTACTTC	CASSLSGELYEQYF
TRBJ2-2	.	TRBV5-5	TRBD2	TGTGCCAGCAGCCCGAGGACTAGCGAGAACACCGGGGAGCTGTTTTTT	CASSPRTSENTGELFF
TRBJ2-6	.	TRBV19	TRBD1	TGTGCCAGTATGGGGGCAGGGGGATTGTTTGGGGCCAACGTCCTGACTTTC	CASMGAGGLFGANVLTF
TRBJ1-5	.	TRBV5-8	TRBD1	TGTGCCAGCAGCTTCCTGACAGGGCACAATCAGCCCCAGCATTTT	CASSFLTGHNQPQHF
TRBJ2-5	once	TRBV5-1	.	TGCGCCAGCAGCTTGGGGCAAGAGACCCAGTACTTC	CASSLGQETQYF
TRBJ1-1	.	TRBV5-1	TRBD1	TGCGCCAGCAGCTTCGGGACAGGGGGCGCGGGAACTGAAGCTTTCTTT	CASSFGTGGAGTEAFF